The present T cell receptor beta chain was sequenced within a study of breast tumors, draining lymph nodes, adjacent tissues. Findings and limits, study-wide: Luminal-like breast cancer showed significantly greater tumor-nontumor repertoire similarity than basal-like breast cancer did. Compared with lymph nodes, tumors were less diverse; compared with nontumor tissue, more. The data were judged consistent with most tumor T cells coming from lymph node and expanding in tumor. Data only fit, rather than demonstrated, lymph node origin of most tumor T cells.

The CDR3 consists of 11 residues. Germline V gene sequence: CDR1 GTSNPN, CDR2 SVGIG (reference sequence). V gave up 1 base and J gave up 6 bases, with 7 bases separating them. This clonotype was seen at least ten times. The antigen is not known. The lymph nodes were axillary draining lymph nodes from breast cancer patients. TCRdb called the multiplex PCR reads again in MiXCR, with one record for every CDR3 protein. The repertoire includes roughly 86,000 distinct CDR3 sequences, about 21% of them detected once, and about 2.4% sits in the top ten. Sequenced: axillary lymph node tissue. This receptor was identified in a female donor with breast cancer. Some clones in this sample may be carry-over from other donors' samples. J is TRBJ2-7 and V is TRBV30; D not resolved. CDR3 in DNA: TGTGCCTGGAGTGCTCAGGTCGAGCAGTACTTC. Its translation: CAWSAQVEQYF. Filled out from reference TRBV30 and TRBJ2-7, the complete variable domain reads SQTIHQWPATLVQPVGSPLSLECTVEGTSNPNLYWYRQAAGRGLQLLFYSVGIGQISSEVPQNLSASRPQDRQFILSSKKLLLSDSGFYLCAWSAQVEQYFGPGTRLTVT.